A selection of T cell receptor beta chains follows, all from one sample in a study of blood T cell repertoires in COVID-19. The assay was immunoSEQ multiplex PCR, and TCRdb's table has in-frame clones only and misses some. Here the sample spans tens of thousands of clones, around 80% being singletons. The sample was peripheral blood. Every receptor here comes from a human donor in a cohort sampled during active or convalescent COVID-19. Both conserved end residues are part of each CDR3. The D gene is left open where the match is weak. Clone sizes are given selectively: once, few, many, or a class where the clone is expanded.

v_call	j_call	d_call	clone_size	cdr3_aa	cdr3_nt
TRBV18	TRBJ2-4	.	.	CASSPPGLAKNIQYF	TGTGCCAGCTCACCTCCGGGACTAGCCAAAAACATTCAGTACTTC
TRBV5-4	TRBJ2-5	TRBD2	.	CASSPGLAGGNQETQYF	TGTGCCAGCAGCCCGGGACTAGCGGGGGGTAACCAAGAGACCCAGTACTTC
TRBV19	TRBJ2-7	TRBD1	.	CASSIFSGTGDEQYF	TGTGCCAGTAGTATCTTCTCCGGGACAGGGGACGAGCAGTACTTC
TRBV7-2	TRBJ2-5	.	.	CASSLGASPETQYF	TGTGCCAGCAGCCTAGGCGCTAGCCCAGAGACCCAGTACTTC
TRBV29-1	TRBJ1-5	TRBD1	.	CSVATGTGAQPQHF	TGCAGCGTAGCCACGGGGACAGGGGCTCAGCCCCAGCATTTT
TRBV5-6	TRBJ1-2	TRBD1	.	CASSPTGALDLYGYTF	TGTGCCAGCAGCCCGACAGGGGCGCTCGATCTCTATGGCTACACCTTC
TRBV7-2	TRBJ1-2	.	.	CASSLETGRRGYGYTF	TGTGCCAGCAGCTTAGAGACTGGTCGTCGCGGCTATGGCTACACCTTC
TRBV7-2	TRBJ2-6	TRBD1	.	CASSLSLGQGRVLTF	TGTGCCAGCAGCTTAAGCCTCGGACAGGGAAGAGTCCTGACTTTC
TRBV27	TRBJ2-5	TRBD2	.	CASSLSGGAQETQYF	TGTGCCAGCAGCCTTAGCGGGGGGGCACAAGAGACCCAGTACTTC
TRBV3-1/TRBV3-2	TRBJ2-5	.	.	CASSQGRGETQYF	TGTGCCAGCAGCCAAGGCAGGGGAGAGACCCAGTACTTC
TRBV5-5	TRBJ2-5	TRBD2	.	CASSLGPSGGFQETQYF	TGTGCCAGCAGCCTGGGGCCTAGCGGGGGCTTCCAAGAGACCCAGTACTTC
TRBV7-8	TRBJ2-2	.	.	CASSHRLGGENTGELFF	TGTGCCAGCAGCCACCGGTTGGGCGGGGAAAACACCGGGGAGCTGTTTTTT
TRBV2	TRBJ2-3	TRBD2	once	CASSAGRTSSTDTQYF	TGTGCCAGCAGTGCAGGTCGGACTAGCAGTACAGATACGCAGTATTTT
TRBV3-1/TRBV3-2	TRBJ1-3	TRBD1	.	CASSQAGQFSGNTIYF	TGTGCCAGCAGCCAAGCGGGACAGTTCTCTGGAAACACCATATATTTT
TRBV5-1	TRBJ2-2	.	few	CASSWDTSTGELFF	TGCGCCAGCAGCTGGGACACGAGCACCGGGGAGCTGTTTTTT
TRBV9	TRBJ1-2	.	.	CASSVGTVANYGYTF	TGTGCCAGCAGCGTAGGAACAGTAGCTAACTATGGCTACACCTTC
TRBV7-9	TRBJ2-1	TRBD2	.	CASSQRGTPYNEQFF	TGTGCCAGCAGCCAGCGGGGGACCCCCTACAATGAGCAGTTCTTC
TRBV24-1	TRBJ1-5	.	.	CATSSGGNQPQHF	TGTGCCACCAGTTCAGGGGGCAATCAGCCCCAGCATTTT
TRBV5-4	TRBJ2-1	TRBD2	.	CASSPGLAGGDEQFF	TGTGCCAGCAGCCCGGGACTAGCGGGGGGGGACGAGCAGTTCTTC
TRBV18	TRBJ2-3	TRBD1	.	CASSQDRSGTDTQYF	TGTGCCAGCTCACAGGACAGGAGCGGCACAGATACGCAGTATTTT
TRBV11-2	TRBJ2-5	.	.	CASSLDDRGGKETQYF	TGTGCCAGCAGCTTAGATGACAGGGGAGGGAAGGAGACCCAGTACTTC
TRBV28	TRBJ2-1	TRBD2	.	CASSPTSGGNNEQFF	TGTGCCAGCAGCCCGACTAGCGGGGGGAACAATGAGCAGTTCTTC
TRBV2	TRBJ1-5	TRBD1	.	CASSGTGISNQPQHF	TGTGCCAGCAGCGGGACAGGGATTAGCAATCAGCCCCAGCATTTT
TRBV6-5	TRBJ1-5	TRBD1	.	CASTKSPQGNQPQHF	TGTGCCAGCACCAAATCCCCACAGGGGAATCAGCCCCAGCATTTT
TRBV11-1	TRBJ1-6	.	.	CASSALERSPLHF	TGTGCCAGCAGCGCGCTAGAAAGATCACCCCTCCACTTT
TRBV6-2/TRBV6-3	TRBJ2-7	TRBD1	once	CASSYWDREVPEQYF	TGTGCCAGCAGTTACTGGGACAGGGAGGTTCCCGAGCAGTACTTC